This T cell receptor (beta chain) was obtained from a study of regulatory T cells in long-lasting Graves disease. Both iRepertoire HTBI primers and Arm-PCR of CDR3 regions were used to build the TCR beta libraries. Via MiXCR, TCRdb re-called the multiplex PCR reads, giving one row per CDR3 protein. The sample has 530,000 or so distinct CDR3 sequences, around 16% seen once. Study-level points and caveats: Sampling was limited to peripheral blood rather than thyroid tissue. TCR diversity was lower in persistent Graves' patients than in newly diagnosed ones.

This clonotype was counted between two and nine times. Its antigen is undetermined. Germline V gene sequence: CDR1 DFQATT, CDR2 SNEGSKA (reference sequence). This CDR3 is 17 amino acids long. The V segment lost 5 bases and the J segment 4 bases; nucleotides outside the gene matches: 16. Time point here: newly diagnosed GD, antithyroid drugs for less than 3 months. TCR sequences were obtained from RNA taken from PBMCs. The sample was also reused in another study, on T cells in Graves' hyperthyroidism and ophthalmopathy. That paper notes: It was uncontrolled infection, other autoimmune disease, pregnancy or lactation that excluded patients.

The chain recombines TRBV20-1 with TRBJ2-3; 9 bases fit TRBD2. The sample was peripheral blood mononuclear cells (PBMCs), taken at new diagnosis, from a patient treated with antithyroid drugs. The receptor was isolated from a young man with Graves disease. In nucleotides, the CDR3 is TGCAGTGCTTGTGACAGCGGGAGGTCTACCGTCCCAGATACGCAGTATTTT. It codes for CSACDSGRSTVPDTQYF.